The 12 T cell receptor beta chains below come from one sample, sequenced in a study of shared clonotypes between healthy human individuals. Assay: immunoSEQ multiplex PCR; the TCRdb copy retains only in-frame clones and omits some. The sample records about 600,000 clones, roughly four fifths being singletons. Sequencing was carried out using PBMCs. Receptors originate from a woman in her thirties or forties in good health. Some clones in this sample may be carry-over from other donors' samples.

The CDR3 sequence is CASSSGELYNEQFF. The CDR3 DNA reads TGCGCCAGCAGCTCGGGGGAGCTTTACAATGAGCAGTTCTTC. This chain joins TRBV5-1 and TRBJ2-1, with a tentative D call TRBD2 (6 bases). V dropped 3 bases and J dropped 4 bases, with 11 bases sitting between them. The length of the CDR3 is 14 residues. Germline V gives CDR1 SGHRS, CDR2 YFSETQ.

This rearrangement joins TRBV6-5 to TRBJ2-3; D may be TRBD1 (5 bases). Germline V lookup: CDR1 MNHEY, CDR2 SVGAGI. V lost 8 bases and J lost 2, with 17 bases in between. This CDR3 is 15 amino acids long. The CDR3 DNA reads as TGTGCCAGCGGCAATGGGGCCGGTAACACAGATACGCAGTATTTT. Translated, it gives CASGNGAGNTDTQYF.

There are a few counts of this clone. V gene TRBV18 combines with J gene TRBJ1-2, with no clear D. Germline V gene data show CDR1 as KGHSH and CDR2 as LQKENI. Trimming pared 5 bases from V and 4 bases from J, leaving 17 bases between. This CDR3 spans 15 amino acids. The CDR3 loop is CASSSETVPPYGYTF. DNA for the CDR3: TGTGCCAGCTCAAGCGAGACGGTCCCACCCTATGGCTACACCTTC.

The chain links TRBV19 to TRBJ1-5; 10 nucleotides match TRBD1. Germline V CDR1 and CDR2: LNHDA, SQIVND (reference sequence). V gave up 6 bases and J gave up 0 bases; unmatched junction bases: 11. The CDR3 loop spans 18 amino acids. The CDR3 reads CASSSDRGRALSNQPQHF. The CDR3 DNA sequence: TGTGCCAGTAGCTCCGACAGGGGGCGCGCCCTTAGCAATCAGCCCCAGCATTTT.

In regard to this clone: The same CDR3 also results from other DNA sequences found in this sample. The V and J genes are TRBV7-2 and TRBJ2-3; D perhaps matches TRBD1 (5 bases). CDR1 SGHTA and CDR2 FQGNSA come from the germline V gene. Deletions cut 11 bases from V and 2 bases from J, with 11 bases between. CDR3 length: 12 residues. The DNA for the CDR3 is TGTGCCTCTAGGGGTGACACAGATACGCAGTATTTT. This gives the protein CASRGDTDTQYF.

This clone was seen ten or more times. V is TRBV30 and J is TRBJ1-1; D call uncertain. CDR3 length equals 12 residues. Trimming left V 3 bases short and J 6 bases short, with 11 bases between. The V gene's germline CDR1 is GTSNPN and CDR2 SVGIG (reference sequence). The CDR3 sequence: CAWSLPVPEAFF. The CDR3 bases are TGTGCCTGGAGCCTCCCTGTGCCTGAAGCTTTCTTT.

The CDR3 DNA reads TGTGCCAGCAGCTTAGGTAGCAGGAATGAGCAGTTCTTC. The encoded protein is CASSLGSRNEQFF. This chain links TRBV11-2 with TRBJ2-1; no definite D call. The length of the CDR3 is 13 residues. V lost 1 base and J lost 7, with 8 bases in between. Germline CDR1 and CDR2: SGHAT and FQNNGV.

CDR3 in DNA: TGTGCCAGCAAGAGGGTGGGCTCCTACAATGAGCAGTTCTTC. This encodes CASKRVGSYNEQFF. The chain couples TRBV2 to TRBJ2-1; weak D call: TRBD2 (5 bases). The V gene lost 7 bases and the J gene lost 0 bases, with 10 bases spanning the gap. The CDR3 runs 14 residues. CDR1 is SNHLY and CDR2 is FYNNEI in the germline V gene.

Points on this clone: This sample also contains other DNA sequences that code for the same CDR3. V usage is TRBV7-2 and J usage is TRBJ2-5; TRBD2 might be the D (6 bases). The J call may be mistaken, given a closer DNA end match to TRBJ2-7. Germline lookup yields CDR1 SGHTA and CDR2 FQGNSA. CDR3 length: 14 amino acids. In DNA form, the CDR3 reads TGTGCCAGCAGCTCGGGACTCCTACCCTACGAGCAGTACTTC. It is translated as CASSSGLLPYEQYF.

This clone was picked up a small number of times. The rearrangement links TRBV14 to TRBJ1-1; D call uncertain. Germline CDR1 is SGHDN and CDR2 is FVKESK. This CDR3 has 17 residues. V was cut by 1 base and J by 0 bases, with 15 bases left in between. The CDR3 loop reads CASSQVERFIMNTEAFF. The DNA of the CDR3 is TGTGCCAGCAGCCAAGTGGAGCGTTTCATAATGAACACTGAAGCTTTCTTT.

A word on this clone: A far bigger clonotype differs at one base, so this is likely a read error. The J gene is TRBJ1-5, the V gene TRBV28; TRBD1 might be the D (5 bases). Per germline, CDR1 MDHEN and CDR2 SYDVKM. The CDR3 extends over 15 amino acids. CDR3 bases: TGTGCCAGCAGTTTAGGCGGCGTGGGGGATCATCCCCAGCATTTT. This encodes CASSLGGVGDHPQHF.

This clone was recorded many times. This CDR3 is CASGGGSYAGELFF. As DNA, the CDR3 is TGTGCCAGCGGCGGCGGTTCGTACGCCGGGGAGCTGTTTTTT. This chain connects TRBV6-1 to TRBJ2-2; D is unclear. The CDR3 loop spans 14 amino acids. Germline V gene lookup returns CDR1 MNHNS and CDR2 SASEGT. V was shortened by 8 bases and J by 6 bases, with 16 bases between the two germline ends.